Presented here are 10 T cell receptor beta chains from one specimen sequenced in a study of human T cells and chemical hapten exposure. Specified time point: patch test 3, about 24 weeks after DPC sensitization. The treatment: therapeutic diphenylcyclopropenone sensitization with weekly scalp DPC. TCRdb redid the calling of the RACE reads with MiXCR, one entry per CDR3 protein. The top ten clones hold approximately 16% of a sample with about 52,000 distinct CDR3 sequences, roughly a tenth of them seen once. The input for sequencing was whole blood, taken in connection with sensitization to the hapten diphenylcyclopropenone (DPC). The receptors stem from a woman aged 40-49 years with alopecia areata. Some clones in this sample may be carry-over from other donors' samples.

The CDR3 DNA follows: TGTGCCAGCTCACCGGGAACCGGGACTAGCGGTACTAATACGCAGTATTTT. This translates into CASSPGTGTSGTNTQYF. The J gene is TRBJ2-3, the V gene TRBV18; 11 nucleotides line up with TRBD2. The V segment lost 3 bases and the J segment 7 bases; nucleotides outside the gene matches: 12. CDR1 and CDR2 (germline): KGHSH, LQKENI. This CDR3 contains 17 residues.

CDR3 sequence: CASSLTYGNQPQHF. The CDR3 nucleotides are TGTGCCAGCAGCTTAACGTACGGCAATCAGCCCCAGCATTTT. The rearrangement uses TRBV7-2 and TRBJ1-5; D call uncertain. This CDR3 has 14 residues. Germline assignment: CDR1 SGHTA and CDR2 FQGNSA. V lost 2 bases to trimming and J lost 2 bases, with 7 bases between them.

The chain carries TRBV11-2 and TRBJ2-1; maybe TRBD2 (6 bases). The germline V gene has CDR1 SGHAT and CDR2 FQNNGV. This CDR3 has 16 residues. Between the trimmed V and J ends, which lost 4 bases and 3 bases, there was a span of 16 bases. CDR3 sequence: CASSSAPGLDYNEQFF. The CDR3 nucleotides are TGTGCCAGCAGCTCCGCCCCGGGACTTGACTACAATGAGCAGTTCTTC.

This clonotype was detected only a few times. CDR3 bases: TGTGCCAGCAGCTCCCAAGGGGGGGAGACCCAGTACTTC. Its translation: CASSSQGGETQYF. This rearrangement joins TRBV5-4 to TRBJ2-5; D is perhaps TRBD1 or TRBD2 (6 bases each). Germline V gene lookup returns CDR1 SGHNT and CDR2 YYREEE (reference sequence). Trimming removed 3 bases from V and 5 bases from J, with 11 bases in between. The CDR3 spans 13 residues.

This clonotype showed up just a few times. The chain recombines TRBV20-1 with TRBJ2-3; D gene unclear. Germline CDR1 is DFQATT and CDR2 is SNEGSKA (reference sequence). V was shortened by 6 bases and J by 2 bases, with 9 bases between the two germline ends. This CDR3 contains 12 residues. This CDR3 is CSATRYTDTQYF. The CDR3 DNA reads as TGCAGTGCGACCCGGTACACAGATACGCAGTATTTT.

This clonotype was found a few times. J is TRBJ2-1 and V is TRBV9; 7 positions match TRBD2. Germline CDR1 reads SGDLS; CDR2 reads YYNGEE. Trimming at V came to 4 bases and at J to 10 bases, leaving 11 bases not matched to a gene. The CDR3 covers 14 residues. As DNA, the CDR3 is TGTGCCAGCAGCACGTCCGACGGGCGGGGGGAGCAGTTCTTC. Translated: CASSTSDGRGEQFF.

In its sample, this clonotype was seen a few times. The chain links TRBV3-1 to TRBJ1-2, with TRBD1 matching over 8 bases. V gave up 4 bases and J gave up 3 bases; unmatched junction bases: 10. This CDR3 contains 16 residues. Germline assignment: CDR1 LGHDT and CDR2 YNNKEL (reference sequence). The CDR3 protein is CASSLPGGTGDYGYTF. The CDR3 DNA reads as TGTGCCAGCAGCCTTCCCGGGGGGACAGGAGACTATGGCTACACCTTC.

The chain links TRBV29-1 to TRBJ2-3, with 7 bases lining up with TRBD2. This CDR3 has 12 residues. Germline values: CDR1 SQVTM, CDR2 ANQGSEA. V lost 4 bases and J lost 5; bases outside the gene matches: 3. The CDR3 nucleotides are TGCAGCGTTGGACCGGGAGGAGATACGCAGTATTTT. It translates to CSVGPGGDTQYF.

This clonotype was observed at least ten times. The rearrangement joins TRBV30 to TRBJ2-7; a weak D match, TRBD2 (6 bases). Germline V gene data show CDR1 as GTSNPN and CDR2 as SVGIG (reference sequence). The CDR3 has 15 residues. V lost 2 bases and J 2 bases, leaving 16 bases between the germline ends. CDR3 sequence (DNA): TGTGCCTGGAGTTCTCCTCGGGACTCGCCCTACGAGCAGTACTTC. This sequence encodes CAWSSPRDSPYEQYF. The variable domain in full, completed from reference TRBV30 and TRBJ2-7, reads SQTIHQWPATLVQPVGSPLSLECTVEGTSNPNLYWYRQAAGRGLQLLFYSVGIGQISSEVPQNLSASRPQDRQFILSSKKLLLSDSGFYLCAWSSPRDSPYEQYFGPGTRLTVT.

Of note for this clonotype: A junction end diverges from the germline sequence, so it may reflect a read error. V gene TRBV30 combines with J gene TRBJ2-3, with D possibly being TRBD2 (5 bases). Per germline, CDR1 GTSNPN and CDR2 SVGIG (reference sequence). The CDR3 has 12 residues. CDR3 bases: TGTGCCTGGAGGCCCCGATTCGACCAGCGGCATTTT. Protein product: CAWRPRFDQRHF.